This TCR beta chain derives from a study of shared clonotypes between healthy human individuals. CD4+ cell separation produced CD45RA+ naive and CD45RA-negative memory subsets. Per the original data handling: ImmunoSEQ yielded junction-only sequences lacking quality scores, so filtering differed. The data were produced by immunoSEQ multiplex PCR, yet TCRdb's version contains in-frame clones alone and is incomplete. D and trimming were read from the DNA, whereas the V and J calls and clone size are those reported in that table. The sample has 2 million to 2.5 million clones; 85% to 95% are singletons. CDR1 is SGHVS and CDR2 is FQNEAQ in the germline V gene. The length of the CDR3 is 17 residues. The V and J ends lost 3 bases and 5 bases, in that order; junction bases with no gene match: 13.

Sequenced input: naive CD4+ T cells from PBMCs. Indicated subset: CD45RA+ positively selected. The clonotype originates from a man aged 18 to 30 in good health. Some clones in this sample may be carry-over from other donors' samples. The gene calls are TRBV7-8 and TRBJ2-5; TRBD2 matches at 9 bases. DNA of the CDR3: TGTGCCAGCAGCTTGTATAGCGGGAGTAGATCTTCGGAGACCCAGTACTTC. This codes for CASSLYSGSRSSETQYF. The full variable domain, its missing parts supplied by reference TRBV7-8 and TRBJ2-5, is GAGVSQSPRYKVAKRGQDVALRCDPISGHVSLFWYQQALGQGPEFLTYFQNEAQLDKSGLPSDRFFAERPEGSVSTLKIQRTQQEDSAVYLCASSLYSGSRSSETQYFGPGTRLLVL.